This TCR beta chain was recovered during a study of regulatory T cells in long-lasting Graves disease. Arm-PCR of CDR3 regions and iRepertoire HTBI primers were the basis on which TCR beta libraries were built. TCRdb re-analysed the multiplex PCR reads in MiXCR, keeping a single row per CDR3 protein. The sample lists around 400,000 distinct CDR3 sequences, roughly 23% seen once, with approximately 15% in the top ten. Specified time point: persistent/refractory GD, antithyroid drugs over 5 years with positive TRAb. The TCR library used RNA extracted from PBMCs. The authors diagnosed Graves' disease using American Thyroid Association guidelines. V lost 3 bases and J lost 7, with 15 bases in between. CDR1 is MNHEY, CDR2 SMNVEV, per germline (reference sequence). The CDR3 has 14 amino acids.

The chain joins TRBV27 to TRBJ1-1; maybe TRBD1 (5 bases). The source was peripheral blood mononuclear cells (PBMCs), collected when the disease was refractory, from a patient treated with antithyroid drugs. This clonotype was obtained from a female donor with Graves disease. CDR3 region: CASSFGGAGGEAFF. The CDR3 bases are TGTGCCAGCAGTTTTGGAGGGGCCGGCGGTGAAGCTTTCTTT.